This T cell receptor (beta chain) is drawn from a study of T-cell memory formation after mild COVID-19. Overall study: Across donors, TCR clusters were largely donor specific. Whole-study findings and limits: A second wave expanding day 15 to 37 was CD4+-biased; contracting clones were balanced. Specificity for SARS-CoV-2 was not confirmed among the second-wave clones peaking on day 37. Mainly CM and EM harbored the contracting CD4+ clones; mainly EMRA harbored the CD8+ ones.

This clonotype was seen a handful of times. Its antigen is still unknown. TCRdb independently ran MiXCR on the 5' RACE reads; one entry per CDR3 protein. The table shows about 110,000 distinct CDR3 sequences, with roughly 19% occurring only once. The ends were cut back, 4 bases at V and 4 bases at J, with 9 bases in the middle. CDR3 length equals 12 residues. Per germline, CDR1 DFQATT and CDR2 SNEGSKA (reference sequence). Sequencing was performed on PBMCs or a T cell subset sorted from them (not recorded which). The TCR was taken from a man aged 18 to 35 who had mild COVID-19 (a few samples of this study predate the infection). Cell type and time point are not known. The V gene is TRBV20-1, the J gene TRBJ2-3; D ambiguous. The CDR3 region is CSAINRADTQYF. The CDR3 DNA is TGCAGTGCTATCAATAGGGCAGATACGCAGTATTTT.